The 19 T cell receptor beta chains reported below all come from one sample, sequenced in a study of vaccination effects on CD4 cells after COVID-19. The antigens for these receptors are not known. Clones were sequenced by immunoSEQ multiplex PCR, and TCRdb holds only the in-frame ones, with some missing. Of tens of thousands of clones in the sample, about 71% are singletons; the top ten hold 16%. Peptide-pool stimulation followed by sequencing identified expanded antigen-specific CD4+ clonotypes in the ViraFEST assay. CD4+ T cells were isolated after around 10 days of culture. This material consisted of CD4+ T cells from PBMCs cultured with HCoV-229E spike peptides, taken before COVID-19 vaccination. The receptors shown here come from a human donor who received a COVID-19 vaccine.

The V and J genes are TRBV6-1 and TRBJ1-5; the D is unclear. Germline assignment: CDR1 MNHNS and CDR2 SASEGT. The CDR3 loop spans 15 amino acids. The V end was cut by 0 bases, the J end by 7 bases, with 13 bases between. CDR3 bases: TGTGCCAGCAGTGAAGCTATAGGGCAAGGGCAGCCCCAGCATTTT. Translation gives CASSEAIGQGQPQHF.

This clone was observed a single time. The rearrangement joins TRBV6-1 to TRBJ2-7, with D uncertain. The CDR3 contains 14 residues. Germline CDR1 reads MNHNS; CDR2 reads SASEGT. Trimming pared 3 bases from V and 3 bases from J, leaving 12 bases between. This chain's CDR3 is CASSDLTRIYEQYF. CDR3 bases: TGTGCCAGCAGTGACCTAACTCGGATCTACGAGCAGTACTTC.

V and J are TRBV7-9 and TRBJ2-2; 7 nucleotides line up with TRBD1. V was clipped by 5 bases and J by 7 bases; unmatched bases: 10. There are 15 residues in the CDR3. CDR1 is SEHNR and CDR2 is FQNEAQ in the germline V gene (reference sequence). This chain's CDR3 is CASSRTGTAFGELFF. CDR3 coding DNA: TGTGCCAGCAGCCGAACCGGGACAGCTTTCGGGGAGCTGTTTTTT.

The V and J genes are TRBV12-5 and TRBJ2-2; 7 nucleotides match TRBD1. The germline CDR1 and CDR2 sequences are LGHNT and FRNRAP. The CDR3 sequence is 18 residues long. J lost 4 bases, V lost 1 base, and 12 bases had no gene match. The chain's CDR3 is CASGLGVPVGTVTGELFF. CDR3 DNA: TGTGCTAGTGGTTTGGGGGTCCCGGTAGGGACAGTCACCGGGGAGCTGTTTTTT.

This clone has more than one count but fewer than ten. The chain links TRBV6-2 or TRBV6-3 to TRBJ2-1, with D unclear. CDR1 is MNHEY and CDR2 is SVGEGT in the germline V gene. The V and J ends lost 6 bases and 0 bases respectively, with 18 bases between them. The CDR3 loop spans 17 amino acids. In nucleotides, the CDR3 is TGTGCCAGCAGCAATACCCCGTTCAAGAGCTCCTACAATGAGCAGTTCTTC. It translates to CASSNTPFKSSYNEQFF.

This chain joins TRBV2 and TRBJ2-1; D is uncertain. V lost 6 bases, J lost 9 bases, and 21 bases lay in between. CDR3 size: 15 residues. Germline lookup yields CDR1 SNHLY and CDR2 FYNNEI. The CDR3 here is CASSPSRSVGVEQFF. The DNA of the CDR3 is TGTGCCAGCAGCCCCTCTAGATCGGTTGGGGTTGAGCAGTTCTTC.

The V gene is TRBV19, the J gene TRBJ2-1; 7 bases align to TRBD1. Trimming at V came to 4 bases and at J to 0 bases, leaving 3 bases not matched to a gene. The CDR3 loop spans 15 amino acids. Germline CDR1 reads LNHDA; CDR2 reads SQIVND (reference sequence). This chain's CDR3 is CASSKQGSSYNEQFF. In DNA, the CDR3 is TGTGCCAGTAGTAAACAGGGGAGCTCCTACAATGAGCAGTTCTTC.

The chain links TRBV4-1 to TRBJ1-1, with D maybe TRBD1 (6 bases). The V end lost 4 bases, the J end lost 3 bases, and 12 bases lay between the germline ends. This CDR3 is built from 14 residues. Germline V gene lookup returns CDR1 MGHRA and CDR2 YSYEKL. The CDR3 sequence is CASSPGAGYTEAFF. In nucleotides, the CDR3 is TGCGCCAGCAGCCCAGGGGCGGGATACACTGAAGCTTTCTTT.

The chain combines TRBV5-1 with TRBJ1-2, with a weak D call TRBD1 (6 bases). Trimming took 0 bases from V and 4 from J, leaving 10 bases between them. The CDR3 loop spans 14 amino acids. CDR1 is SGHRS, CDR2 YFSETQ, per germline. CDR3 DNA sequence: TGCGCCAGCAGCTTGGAGCAGGGGTTCTATGGCTACACCTTC. Translation: CASSLEQGFYGYTF.

The genes are TRBV29-1 and TRBJ2-5, with D maybe TRBD2 (6 bases). Germline V CDR1 and CDR2: SQVTM, ANQGSEA. The CDR3 sequence is 14 residues long. V was clipped by 3 bases and J by 6 bases, with 17 bases between them. The CDR3 coding sequence is TGCAGCGTTGACAGGGAGGCCCGGTATAAGACCCAGTACTTC. Its protein product is CSVDREARYKTQYF.

This clone was seen only once. This chain joins TRBV2 and TRBJ2-7; no firm D call. Trimming pared 1 base from V and 2 bases from J, leaving 18 bases between. Per the germline V gene, CDR1 is SNHLY and CDR2 is FYNNEI. The CDR3 sequence is 17 residues long. CDR3 sequence: CASSEVGTITRTYEQYF. In DNA form, the CDR3 reads TGTGCCAGCAGTGAAGTGGGTACAATAACGCGGACCTACGAGCAGTACTTC. The variable domain in full, completed from reference TRBV2 and TRBJ2-7, reads EPEVTQTPSHQVTQMGQEVILRCVPISNHLYFYWYRQILGQKVEFLVSFYNNEISEKSEIFDDQFSVERPDGSNFTLKIRSTKLEDSAMYFCASSEVGTITRTYEQYFGPGTRLTVT.

This clone was observed once. This sequence joins TRBV18 and TRBJ2-7; D is unresolved. The V and J ends lost 4 bases and 7 bases respectively, with 20 bases between them. The CDR3 loop spans 15 amino acids. CDR1 is KGHSH and CDR2 is LQKENI in the germline V gene. As DNA, the CDR3 is TGTGCCAGCTCACTAACCAGCGATAAAGGCCTGGAGCAGTACTTC. It codes for CASSLTSDKGLEQYF.

The gene calls are TRBV9 and TRBJ2-1, with D hard to call. The V gene's germline CDR1 is SGDLS and CDR2 YYNGEE. The CDR3 sequence is 14 residues long. V lost 1 base to trimming and J lost 0 bases, with 5 bases between them. DNA of the CDR3: TGTGCCAGCAGCGTAACCGGCTCCTACAATGAGCAGTTCTTC. Encoded protein: CASSVTGSYNEQFF.

CDR3 protein: CASSQLGEANYGYTF. CDR3 sequence (DNA): TGTGCCAGCAGCCAATTAGGGGAGGCAAACTATGGCTACACCTTC. The genes are TRBV16 and TRBJ1-2, with a possible D match to TRBD1 (5 bases). The CDR3 loop spans 15 amino acids. Germline V CDR1 and CDR2: KGHSY, FQNENV. Trimming shortened V by 1 base and J by 2 bases, and 11 bases separated the two germline ends.

This clone was recorded once. This chain links TRBV5-5 with TRBJ1-4; possible D gene TRBD1, 6 bases. The CDR3 contains 15 residues. Germline V gene lookup returns CDR1 SGHKS and CDR2 YYEKEE (reference sequence). The V and J ends lost 0 bases and 3 bases respectively, with 9 bases between them. DNA of the CDR3: TGTGCCAGCAGCTTGGGTGGGGGGCCTAATGAAAAACTGTTTTTT. Protein sequence: CASSLGGGPNEKLFF.

As DNA, the CDR3 is TGTGCCAGCAGGTGGAATACCTACAATGAGCAGTTCTTC. It codes for CASRWNTYNEQFF. This chain uses TRBV6-5 with TRBJ2-1; no firm D call. Trimming took 6 bases from V and 2 from J, leaving 8 bases between them. CDR1 and CDR2 from the germline V gene are MNHEY and SVGAGI. The CDR3 extends over 13 amino acids.

V is TRBV2 and J is TRBJ2-7, with D hard to call. Trimming pared 3 bases from V and 0 bases from J, leaving 12 bases between. CDR3 length: 15 residues. Germline CDR1 SNHLY, CDR2 FYNNEI. The CDR3 region has the DNA TGTGCCAGCAGTGACAGCGCCTTCGGCTCCTACGAGCAGTACTTC. Protein product: CASSDSAFGSYEQYF.

The chain couples TRBV2 to TRBJ2-5; a possible D gene is TRBD2 (6 bases). The CDR3 spans 15 residues. V was shortened by 0 bases and J by 5 bases, with 13 bases between the two germline ends. The V gene's germline CDR1 is SNHLY and CDR2 FYNNEI. The CDR3 DNA reads TGTGCCAGCAGTGAAGCCGATCTCCGGGGGGAGACCCAGTACTTC. It translates to CASSEADLRGETQYF.

This clone was seen only a few times. The chain links TRBV5-4 to TRBJ2-2; D is uncertain. The V gene lost 0 bases and the J gene lost 6 bases, with 3 bases spanning the gap. The CDR3 contains 12 residues. The germline V gene has CDR1 SGHNT and CDR2 YYREEE (reference sequence). The CDR3 nucleotides read TGTGCCAGCAGCTTGGACGCCGGGGAGCTGTTTTTT. Translating it yields CASSLDAGELFF.